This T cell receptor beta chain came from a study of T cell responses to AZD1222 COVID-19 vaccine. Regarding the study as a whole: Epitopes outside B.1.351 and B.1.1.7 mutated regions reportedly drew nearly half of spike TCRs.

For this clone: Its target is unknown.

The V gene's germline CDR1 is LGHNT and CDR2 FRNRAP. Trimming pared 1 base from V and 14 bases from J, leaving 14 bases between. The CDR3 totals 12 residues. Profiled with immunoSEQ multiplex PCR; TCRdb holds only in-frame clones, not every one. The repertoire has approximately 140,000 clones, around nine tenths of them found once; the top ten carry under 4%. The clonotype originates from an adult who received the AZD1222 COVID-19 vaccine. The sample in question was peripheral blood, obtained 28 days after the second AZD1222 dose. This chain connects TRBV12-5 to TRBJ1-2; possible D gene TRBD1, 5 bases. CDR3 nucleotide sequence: TGTGCTAGTGGTTTGGACGGGACTCAGGCGACCTTC. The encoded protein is CASGLDGTQATF.